This T cell receptor (beta chain) was recorded in a study of blood T cell repertoires in COVID-19. Study details: Specimens from acute and convalescent COVID-19 originated in the United States, Italy and Spain. PBMCs, B-cell-depleted T cells, or T cells provided the cDNA or gDNA that made up the material.

Assignment of participants to cohorts was predicated upon participant-reported clinical history. Study processing details: Reference gene primer amplification yielded estimated nucleated cell counts. This table comes from immunoSEQ multiplex PCR, and its TCRdb copy is limited to in-frame clones, with some not included. V and J calls and clone size are as listed in that table; D and trimming were resolved from the DNA. The table records roughly 200,000 clones, roughly 86% of them present only once. Trimming pared 1 base from V and 6 bases from J, leaving 12 bases between. The germline CDR1 and CDR2 sequences are LGHNA and YNFKEQ. This CDR3 is built from 15 residues.

The genes are TRBV4-2 and TRBJ2-2; possibly TRBD1 for D (6 bases). The receptor's source is a middle-aged man with acute COVID-19. Sequenced sample: PBMCs or T cells enriched from blood (not recorded which). As DNA, the CDR3 is TGTGCCAGCAGCCAAGGGACAGAGACCGCCGGGGAGCTGTTTTTT. Amino acid sequence: CASSQGTETAGELFF.